These 6 T cell receptor beta chains were sequenced from one sample in a study of post-analysis software for immune sequencing data. Study outcomes and limitations: Roughly five TRBV segments occurring more often in patients than controls included TRBV5-6, TRBV5-1 and TRBV20-1.

For these TCRs, the target antigens are not known. cDNA libraries of TCR beta carried unique molecular identifiers. MiXCR, applied by TCRdb to the PCR reads, yields one record per CDR3 protein. The sample consists of around 770,000 distinct CDR3 sequences, roughly 50% of them appearing once. Source material: blood. These receptors were taken from a girl aged 10 to 17 with multiple sclerosis.

This rearrangement joins TRBV4-2 to TRBJ2-3, with 7 bases aligning to TRBD2. The trim removed 0 bases at V and 3 bases at J, leaving 6 bases unmatched. CDR3 size: 16 residues. The germline V gene has CDR1 LGHNA and CDR2 YNFKEQ. This CDR3 reads CASSQEGGSRTDTQYF. In DNA form, the CDR3 reads TGTGCCAGCAGCCAAGAGGGCGGGAGTAGGACAGATACGCAGTATTTT.

The chain recombines TRBV29-1 with TRBJ1-1; D not certain. Germline V gives CDR1 SQVTM, CDR2 ANQGSEA. Deletions cut 5 bases from V and 7 bases from J, with 11 bases between. The CDR3 is 11 amino acids. The CDR3 nucleotides are TGCAGCGTTTACTGGCGGGGTGAAGCTTTCTTT. Encoded protein: CSVYWRGEAFF.

This chain links TRBV6-6 with TRBJ2-5; 8 bases line up with TRBD1. Germline lookup yields CDR1 MNHNY and CDR2 SVGAGI (reference sequence). This CDR3 spans 14 amino acids. Trimming removed 7 bases from V and 11 bases from J; junction bases left unmatched: 15. CDR3 DNA: TGTGCCAGCACTCCAGGGGGCGCCTACAATGAGCAGTACTTC. Its translation: CASTPGGAYNEQYF.

The chain carries TRBV4-3 and TRBJ2-1, with a tentative D call TRBD2 (5 bases). V lost 4 bases, J lost 10 bases, and 14 bases lay in between. Germline V CDR1 and CDR2: LGHNA, YSLEER. The CDR3 totals 13 residues. This chain's CDR3 is CASSPIEREEQFF. The DNA for the CDR3 is TGCGCCAGCAGCCCGATTGAGAGGGAGGAGCAGTTCTTC.

The chain recombines TRBV5-1 with TRBJ2-5, with 10 bases matching TRBD2. The J call could be wrong; TRBJ2-7 is a better fit for the DNA end. CDR1 and CDR2 (germline): SGHRS, YFSETQ. The CDR3 consists of 19 residues. The CDR3 reads CASSLAVTSGTSYSYEQYF. For the CDR3, the DNA is TGCGCCAGCAGCTTGGCCGTAACTAGCGGGACGAGCTACTCCTACGAGCAGTACTTC.

V usage is TRBV29-1 and J usage is TRBJ1-2, with unresolved D. The CDR3 covers 13 residues. CDR1 SQVTM and CDR2 ANQGSEA come from the germline V gene. V gave up 3 bases and J gave up 2 bases, with 10 bases separating them. The CDR3 DNA sequence: TGCAGCGTTGAGGGCCGGCCAAACTATGGCTACACCTTC. This encodes CSVEGRPNYGYTF. Combining the CDR3 with reference TRBV29-1 and TRBJ1-2 gives the whole variable domain SAVISQKPSRDICQRGTSLTIQCQVDSQVTMMFWYRQQPGQSLTLIATANQGSEATYESGFVIDKFPISRPNLTFSTLTVSNMSPEDSSIYLCSVEGRPNYGYTFGSGTRLTVV.